The TCR beta chain described here comes from a study of blood T cell repertoires in COVID-19. The overall study: Specimens from acute and convalescent COVID-19 originated in the United States, Italy and Spain.

Original handling: It was from reference gene primer amplification that nucleated cell counts were estimated. Sequencing used immunoSEQ multiplex PCR; TCRdb keeps in-frame clones, though not all of them. That table furnishes V, J and clone size, whereas the DNA furnished D and trimming. The table includes a few hundred thousand clones, about 88% detected once. Trimming removed 1 base from V and 7 bases from J, with 10 bases in between. The CDR3 loop spans 15 amino acids. Germline lookup yields CDR1 KGHDR and CDR2 SFDVKD. This clone appeared a single time. The TCR originated in a young man with active or convalescent COVID-19. The sequencing sample was made of peripheral blood. The chain is built from TRBV24-1 and TRBJ1-6; perhaps TRBD1 as D (5 bases). CDR3 nucleotide sequence: TGTGCCACCAGTGATTTTTACAGGTTCAATTCACCCCTCCACTTT. Amino acids: CATSDFYRFNSPLHF.